Each of the 12 T cell receptor beta chains below was sequenced from the same sample in a study of T cell repertoires in aging, cancer and after chemotherapy. TCR beta rearrangements were amplified from peripheral blood genomic DNA. A mixed TRB-A/B primer pool amplified rearranged TRB by multiplex touch-down PCR. From the multiplex PCR reads, TCRdb called clonotypes with MiXCR, one entry per CDR3 protein. The sample lists under 12,000 distinct CDR3 sequences, 25% to 35% seen once, with approximately 1.9% in the top ten. The sequenced sample consisted of blood. The receptors originated from a human donor in good health.

The chain has TRBV20-1 and TRBJ2-3; 8 nucleotides agree with TRBD1. V dropped 3 bases and J dropped 5; count of bases not matched to a gene: 4. Germline values: CDR1 DFQATT, CDR2 SNEGSKA (reference sequence). The CDR3 spans 13 residues. The CDR3 region is CSASGQGRDTQYF. DNA for the CDR3: TGCAGTGCTAGCGGACAGGGTAGAGATACGCAGTATTTT.

The chain couples TRBV7-2 to TRBJ2-2, with 8 bases fitting TRBD2. CDR1 is SGHTA, CDR2 FQGNSA, per germline. Germline trimming cut 5 bases from V and 6 bases from J; bases unmatched to any gene: 11. The CDR3 is 16 residues long. CDR3 DNA sequence: TGTGCCAGCAGCCAAGTCGGGCGGGAGGCTCCCGGGGAGCTGTTTTTT. It specifies CASSQVGREAPGELFF. The whole variable domain, filled in from reference TRBV7-2 and TRBJ2-2, reads GAGVSQSPSNKVTEKGKDVELRCDPISGHTALYWYRQSLGQGLEFLIYFQGNSAPDKSGLPSDRFSAERTGGSVSTLTIQRTQQEDSAVYLCASSQVGREAPGELFFGEGSRLTVL.

Sample share makes this clonotype medium-sized (0.01 to 0.1%). The chain carries TRBV19 and TRBJ2-2, with D unresolved. This CDR3 has 13 residues. Trimming pared 7 bases from V and 9 bases from J, leaving 15 bases between. CDR1 is LNHDA, CDR2 SQIVND, per germline (reference sequence). For the CDR3, the DNA is TGTGCCAGTATTGGTGTGCAAACCCGGGAGCTGTTTTTT. The encoded protein is CASIGVQTRELFF.

This chain uses TRBV7-9 with TRBJ2-3; D is perhaps TRBD2 (5 bases). Germline CDR1 and CDR2: SEHNR and FQNEAQ (reference sequence). Trimming removed 3 bases at V and 2 bases at J, with 12 bases between. The CDR3 contains 15 residues. In DNA, the CDR3 is TGTGCCAGCAGCTTTCCCGGGATAGACACAGATACGCAGTATTTT. Translated: CASSFPGIDTDTQYF. The full variable domain, its missing parts supplied by reference TRBV7-9 and TRBJ2-3, is DTGVSQNPRHKITKRGQNVTFRCDPISEHNRLYWYRQTLGQGPEFLTYFQNEAQLEKSRLLSDRFSAERPKGSFSTLEIQRTEQGDSAMYLCASSFPGIDTDTQYFGPGTRLTVL.

This chain links TRBV5-6 with TRBJ1-2; the D gene is possibly TRBD1 (5 bases). Germline V CDR1 and CDR2: SGHDT, YYEEEE. V lost 0 bases and J 5 bases, leaving 14 bases between the germline ends. This CDR3 spans 15 amino acids. CDR3 loop: CASSLAQEVIYGYTF. As DNA, the CDR3 is TGTGCCAGCAGCTTGGCACAGGAAGTGATTTATGGCTACACCTTC.

This clonotype was seen a handful of times. The V gene is TRBV19, the J gene TRBJ1-4; TRBD1 matches at 9 bases. The CDR3 spans 17 residues. Germline V CDR1 and CDR2: LNHDA, SQIVND (reference sequence). Trimming cost V 5 bases and J 2 bases; bases outside gene matches: 9. CDR3 in amino acids: CASSSRDRVKTNEKLFF. The DNA of the CDR3 is TGTGCCAGTAGTTCCCGGGACAGGGTGAAGACTAATGAAAAACTGTTTTTT.

The genes are TRBV12-3 or TRBV12-4 and TRBJ1-1, with no clear D. Trimming took 6 bases from V and 2 from J, leaving 4 bases between them. This CDR3 has 11 residues. The CDR3, as DNA: TGTGCCAGCAGCATAAACACTGAAGCTTTCTTT. Its protein product is CASSINTEAFF.

This clonotype has a handful of counts. V is TRBV20-1 and J is TRBJ1-6; D call uncertain. This CDR3 region has 14 residues. The V end lost 6 bases, the J end lost 6 bases, and 15 bases lay between the germline ends. Germline CDR1 DFQATT, CDR2 SNEGSKA (reference sequence). The CDR3 bases are TGCAGTGCGCCCACAGCGACGGGTAATTCACCCCTCCACTTT. It is translated as CSAPTATGNSPLHF.

This clonotype is labeled medium-sized. The J gene is TRBJ2-7, the V gene TRBV30; possibly TRBD1 for D (5 bases). The CDR3 length is 12 residues. V gave up 0 bases and J gave up 2 bases, with 5 bases separating them. Germline loops: CDR1 GTSNPN, CDR2 SVGIG (reference sequence). The CDR3 DNA sequence: TGTGCCTGGAGTGTGGGGCCCTACGAGCAGTACTTC. Residues: CAWSVGPYEQYF.

This clonotype was counted only a few times. The chain recombines TRBV10-3 with TRBJ1-1; 7 positions match TRBD1. CDR1 ENHRY and CDR2 SYGVKD come from the germline V gene. This CDR3 contains 17 residues. V lost 0 bases and J lost 1; bases outside the gene matches: 8. The CDR3 DNA reads TGTGCCATCAGTGAGTCACCTACAGGGGTCGGGAACACTGAAGCTTTCTTT. This encodes CAISESPTGVGNTEAFF.

The chain has TRBV5-4 and TRBJ2-6; tentatively, D is TRBD1 (6 bases). Germline-derived CDR1 and CDR2 are SGHNT and YYREEE (reference sequence). V lost 4 bases and J lost 1, with 12 bases in between. The CDR3 contains 16 residues. CDR3 DNA: TGTGCCAGCAGCCGGACAGCCTTTTCTGGGGCCAACGTCCTGACTTTC. Translating gives CASSRTAFSGANVLTF. Filled out from reference TRBV5-4 and TRBJ2-6, the complete variable domain reads ETGVTQSPTHLIKTRGQQVTLRCSSQSGHNTVSWYQQALGQGPQFIFQYYREEENGRGNFPPRFSGLQFPNYSSELNVNALELDDSALYLCASSRTAFSGANVLTFGAGSRLTVL.

This clonotype was observed a few times. The chain joins TRBV7-2 to TRBJ2-5; D unresolved. CDR1 SGHTA and CDR2 FQGNSA come from the germline V gene. The CDR3 has 14 residues. The V end lost 5 bases, the J end lost 0 bases, and 10 bases lay between the germline ends. The CDR3 DNA reads TGTGCCAGCAGCCCCCGAGCCTACCAAGAGACCCAGTACTTC. Its translation: CASSPRAYQETQYF.